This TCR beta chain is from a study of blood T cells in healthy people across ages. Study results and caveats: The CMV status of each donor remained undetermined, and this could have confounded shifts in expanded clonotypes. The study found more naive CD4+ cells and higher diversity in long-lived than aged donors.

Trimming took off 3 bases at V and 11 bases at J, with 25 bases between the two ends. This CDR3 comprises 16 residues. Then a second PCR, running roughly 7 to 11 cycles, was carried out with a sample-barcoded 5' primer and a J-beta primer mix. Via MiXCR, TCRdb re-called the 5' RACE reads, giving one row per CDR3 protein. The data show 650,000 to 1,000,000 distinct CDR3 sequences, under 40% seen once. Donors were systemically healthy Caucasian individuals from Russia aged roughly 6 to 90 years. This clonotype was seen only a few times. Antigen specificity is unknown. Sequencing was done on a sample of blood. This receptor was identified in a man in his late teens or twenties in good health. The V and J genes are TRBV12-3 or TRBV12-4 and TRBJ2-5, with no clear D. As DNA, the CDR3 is TGTGCCAGCAGTTTCGGTGCGCTAGTACCTAACAATGAGCAGTACTTC. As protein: CASSFGALVPNNEQYF.